This entry is about one T cell receptor (beta chain). This CDR3 contains 16 residues. V lost 4 bases, J lost 0 bases, and 13 bases lay in between. Germline V CDR1 and CDR2: LGHDT, YNNKEL (reference sequence). TCRdb's copy holds only in-frame clones and misses some; the assay was immunoSEQ multiplex PCR. Of 200,000 or so clones in the sample, 70% to 90% were seen once. The source of the sample is a study of blood T cell repertoires in COVID-19. The wider study: Donors in the United States, Italy and Spain gave samples during acute or convalescent COVID-19.

This sequence originates from a man in his 60s with acute or convalescent COVID-19. This chain connects TRBV3-1 (or the pseudogene TRBV3-2) to TRBJ1-5; a possible D gene is TRBD1 (6 bases). The sequenced material came from peripheral blood. The CDR3 nucleotides read TGTGCCAGCAGCCTCCTCGGACAGTATAGCAATCAGCCCCAGCATTTT. Amino acid sequence: CASSLLGQYSNQPQHF.